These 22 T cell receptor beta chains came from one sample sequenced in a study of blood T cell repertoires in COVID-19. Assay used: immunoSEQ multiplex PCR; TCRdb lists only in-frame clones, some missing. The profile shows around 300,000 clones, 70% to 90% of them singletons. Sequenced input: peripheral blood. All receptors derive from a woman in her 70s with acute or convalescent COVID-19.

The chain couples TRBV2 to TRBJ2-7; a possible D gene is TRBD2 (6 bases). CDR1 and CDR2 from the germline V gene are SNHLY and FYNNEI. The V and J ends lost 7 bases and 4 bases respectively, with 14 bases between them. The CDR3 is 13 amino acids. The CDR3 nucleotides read TGTGCCAGCAAGGGAGGAGGGAATTACGAGCAGTACTTC. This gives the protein CASKGGGNYEQYF.

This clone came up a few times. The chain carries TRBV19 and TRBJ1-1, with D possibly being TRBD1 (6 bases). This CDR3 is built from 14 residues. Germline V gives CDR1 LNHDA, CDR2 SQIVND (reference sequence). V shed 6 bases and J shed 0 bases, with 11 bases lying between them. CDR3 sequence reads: CASSRQELNTEAFF. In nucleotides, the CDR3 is TGTGCCAGTAGCCGACAGGAGTTGAACACTGAAGCTTTCTTT.

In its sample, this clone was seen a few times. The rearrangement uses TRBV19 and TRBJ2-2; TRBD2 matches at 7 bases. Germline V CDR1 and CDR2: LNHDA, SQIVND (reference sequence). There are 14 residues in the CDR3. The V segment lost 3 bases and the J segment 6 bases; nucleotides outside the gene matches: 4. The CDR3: CASSIDGGSGELFF. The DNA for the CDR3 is TGTGCCAGTAGTATTGACGGGGGGTCCGGGGAGCTGTTTTTT.

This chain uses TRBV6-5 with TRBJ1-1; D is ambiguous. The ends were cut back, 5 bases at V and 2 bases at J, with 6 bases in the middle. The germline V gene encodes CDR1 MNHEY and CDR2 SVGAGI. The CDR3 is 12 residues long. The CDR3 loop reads CASSRHNTEAFF. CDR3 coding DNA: TGTGCCAGCAGTAGACATAACACTGAAGCTTTCTTT.

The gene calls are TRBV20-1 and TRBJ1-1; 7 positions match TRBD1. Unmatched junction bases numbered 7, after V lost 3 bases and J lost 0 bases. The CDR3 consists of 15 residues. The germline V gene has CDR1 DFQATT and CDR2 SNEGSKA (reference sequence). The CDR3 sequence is CSASGAGQMNTEAFF. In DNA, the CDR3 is TGCAGTGCTAGTGGGGCGGGACAGATGAACACTGAAGCTTTCTTT.

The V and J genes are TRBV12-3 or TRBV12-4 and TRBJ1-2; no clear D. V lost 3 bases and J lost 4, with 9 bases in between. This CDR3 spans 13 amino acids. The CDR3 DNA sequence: TGTGCCAGCAGTTTGAAGCTTACCTATGGCTACACCTTC. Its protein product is CASSLKLTYGYTF.

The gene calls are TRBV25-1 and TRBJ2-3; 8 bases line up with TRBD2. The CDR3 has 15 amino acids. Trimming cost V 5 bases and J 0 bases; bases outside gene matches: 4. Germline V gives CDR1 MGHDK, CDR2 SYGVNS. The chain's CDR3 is CASSKVAGSTDTQYF. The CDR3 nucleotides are TGTGCCAGCAGTAAAGTAGCGGGAAGCACAGATACGCAGTATTTT.

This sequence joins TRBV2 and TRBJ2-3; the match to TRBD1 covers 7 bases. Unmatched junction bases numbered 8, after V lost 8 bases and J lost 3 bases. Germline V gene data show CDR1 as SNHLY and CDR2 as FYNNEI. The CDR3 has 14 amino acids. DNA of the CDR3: TGTGCCAGCGGCCCCGGACAGGATACAGATACGCAGTATTTT. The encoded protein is CASGPGQDTDTQYF.

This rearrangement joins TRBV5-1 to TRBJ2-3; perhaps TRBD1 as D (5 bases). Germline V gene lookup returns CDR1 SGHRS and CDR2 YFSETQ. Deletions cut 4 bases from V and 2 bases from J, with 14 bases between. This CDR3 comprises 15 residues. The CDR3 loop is CASSPQGSDTDTQYF. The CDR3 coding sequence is TGCGCCAGCAGCCCCCAGGGATCTGACACAGATACGCAGTATTTT. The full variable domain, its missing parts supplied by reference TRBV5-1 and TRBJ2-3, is KAGVTQTPRYLIKTRGQQVTLSCSPISGHRSVSWYQQTPGQGLQFLFEYFSETQRNKGNFPGRFSGRQFSNSRSEMNVSTLELGDSALYLCASSPQGSDTDTQYFGPGTRLTVL.

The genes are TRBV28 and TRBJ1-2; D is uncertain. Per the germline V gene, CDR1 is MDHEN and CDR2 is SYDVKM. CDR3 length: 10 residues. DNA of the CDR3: TGTGGGACTTACGACTATGGCTACACCTTC. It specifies CGTYDYGYTF.

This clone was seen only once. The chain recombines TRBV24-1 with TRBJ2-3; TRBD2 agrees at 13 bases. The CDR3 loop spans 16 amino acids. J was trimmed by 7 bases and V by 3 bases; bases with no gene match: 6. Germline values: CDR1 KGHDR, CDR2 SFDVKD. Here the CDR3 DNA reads TGTGCCACCAGTGATCGGACTAGCGGGGGCAAGCATACGCAGTATTTT. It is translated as CATSDRTSGGKHTQYF.

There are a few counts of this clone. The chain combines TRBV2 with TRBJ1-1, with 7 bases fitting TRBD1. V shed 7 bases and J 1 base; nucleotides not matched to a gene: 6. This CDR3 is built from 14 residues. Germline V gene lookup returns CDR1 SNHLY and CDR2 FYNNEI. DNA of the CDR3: TGTGCCAGCACTCCGGGACAGAGGAACACTGAAGCTTTCTTT. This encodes CASTPGQRNTEAFF.

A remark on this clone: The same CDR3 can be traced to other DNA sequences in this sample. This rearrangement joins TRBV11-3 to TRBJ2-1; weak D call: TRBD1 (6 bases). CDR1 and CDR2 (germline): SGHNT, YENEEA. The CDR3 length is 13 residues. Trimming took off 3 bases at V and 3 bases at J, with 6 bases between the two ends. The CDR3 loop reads CASSLDSYNEQFF. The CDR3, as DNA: TGTGCCAGCAGCTTGGACAGCTACAATGAGCAGTTCTTC.

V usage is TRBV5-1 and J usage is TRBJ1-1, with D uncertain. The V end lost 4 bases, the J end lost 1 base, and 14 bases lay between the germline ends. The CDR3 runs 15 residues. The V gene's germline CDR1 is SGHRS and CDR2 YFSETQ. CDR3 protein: CASSPTMGRNTEAFF. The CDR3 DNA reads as TGCGCCAGCAGCCCGACGATGGGGAGGAACACTGAAGCTTTCTTT.

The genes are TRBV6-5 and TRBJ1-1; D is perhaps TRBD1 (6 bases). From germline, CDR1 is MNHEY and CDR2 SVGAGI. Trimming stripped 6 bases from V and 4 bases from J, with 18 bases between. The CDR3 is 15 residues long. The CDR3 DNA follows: TGTGCCAGCAGCAGCGCCCTGGACAGAGGCACTGAAGCTTTCTTT. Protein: CASSSALDRGTEAFF.

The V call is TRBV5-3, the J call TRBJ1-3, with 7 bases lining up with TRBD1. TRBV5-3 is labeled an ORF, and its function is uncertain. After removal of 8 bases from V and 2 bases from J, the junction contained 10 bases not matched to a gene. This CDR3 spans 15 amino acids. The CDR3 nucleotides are TGTGCCAGGCCTGACAGGGTGAGGGCTGGAAACACCATATATTTT. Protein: CARPDRVRAGNTIYF.

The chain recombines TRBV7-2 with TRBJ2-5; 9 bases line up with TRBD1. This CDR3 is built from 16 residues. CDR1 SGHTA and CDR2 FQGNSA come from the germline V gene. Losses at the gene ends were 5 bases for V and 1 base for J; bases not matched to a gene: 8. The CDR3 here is CASSITGGIPQETQYF. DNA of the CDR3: TGTGCCAGCAGCATTACAGGGGGCATTCCCCAAGAGACCCAGTACTTC.

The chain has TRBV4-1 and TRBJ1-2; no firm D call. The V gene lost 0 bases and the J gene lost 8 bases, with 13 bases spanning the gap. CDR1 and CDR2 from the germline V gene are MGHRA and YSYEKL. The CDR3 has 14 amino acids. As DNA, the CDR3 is TGCGCCAGCAGCCAAGAGGTAATGGTCAGAGGCTACACCTTC. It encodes CASSQEVMVRGYTF.

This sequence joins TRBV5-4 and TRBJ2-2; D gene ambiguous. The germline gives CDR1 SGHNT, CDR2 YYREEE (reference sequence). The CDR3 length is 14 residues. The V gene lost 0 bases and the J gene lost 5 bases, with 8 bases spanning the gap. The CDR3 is CASSLAPQTGELFF. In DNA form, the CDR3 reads TGTGCCAGCAGCTTGGCCCCACAAACCGGGGAGCTGTTTTTT. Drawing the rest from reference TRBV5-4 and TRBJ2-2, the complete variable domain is ETGVTQSPTHLIKTRGQQVTLRCSSQSGHNTVSWYQQALGQGPQFIFQYYREEENGRGNFPPRFSGLQFPNYSSELNVNALELDDSALYLCASSLAPQTGELFFGEGSRLTVL.

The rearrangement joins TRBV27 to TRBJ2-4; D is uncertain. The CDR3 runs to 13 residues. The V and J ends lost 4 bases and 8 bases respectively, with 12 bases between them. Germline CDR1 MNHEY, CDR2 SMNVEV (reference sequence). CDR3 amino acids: CASSSVPLDIQYF. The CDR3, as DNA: TGTGCCAGCAGTTCCGTACCACTGGACATTCAGTACTTC.

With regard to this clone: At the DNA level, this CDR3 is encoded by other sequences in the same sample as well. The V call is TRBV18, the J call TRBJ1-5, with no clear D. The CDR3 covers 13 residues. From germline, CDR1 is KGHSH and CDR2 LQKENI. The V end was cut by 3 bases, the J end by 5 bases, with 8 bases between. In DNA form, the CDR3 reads TGTGCCAGCTCACCGGCCGCAGATCAGCCCCAGCATTTT. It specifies CASSPAADQPQHF.

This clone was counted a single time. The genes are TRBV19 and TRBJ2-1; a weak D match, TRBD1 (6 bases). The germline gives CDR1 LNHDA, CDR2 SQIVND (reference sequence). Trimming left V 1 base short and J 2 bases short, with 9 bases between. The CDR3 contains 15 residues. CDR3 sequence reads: CASSIGAGAYNEQFF. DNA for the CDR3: TGTGCCAGTAGTATAGGGGCAGGGGCCTACAATGAGCAGTTCTTC.